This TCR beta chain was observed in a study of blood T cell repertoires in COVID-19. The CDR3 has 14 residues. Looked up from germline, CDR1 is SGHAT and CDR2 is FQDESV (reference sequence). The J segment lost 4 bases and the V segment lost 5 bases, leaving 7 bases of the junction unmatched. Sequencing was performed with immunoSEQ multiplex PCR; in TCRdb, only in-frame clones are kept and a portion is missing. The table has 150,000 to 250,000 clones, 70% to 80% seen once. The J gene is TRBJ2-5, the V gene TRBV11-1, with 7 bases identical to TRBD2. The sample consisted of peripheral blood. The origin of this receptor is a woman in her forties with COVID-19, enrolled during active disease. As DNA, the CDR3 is TGTGCCAGCAGCCACCGGGGGGTGGCAGAGACCCAGTACTTC. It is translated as CASSHRGVAETQYF.